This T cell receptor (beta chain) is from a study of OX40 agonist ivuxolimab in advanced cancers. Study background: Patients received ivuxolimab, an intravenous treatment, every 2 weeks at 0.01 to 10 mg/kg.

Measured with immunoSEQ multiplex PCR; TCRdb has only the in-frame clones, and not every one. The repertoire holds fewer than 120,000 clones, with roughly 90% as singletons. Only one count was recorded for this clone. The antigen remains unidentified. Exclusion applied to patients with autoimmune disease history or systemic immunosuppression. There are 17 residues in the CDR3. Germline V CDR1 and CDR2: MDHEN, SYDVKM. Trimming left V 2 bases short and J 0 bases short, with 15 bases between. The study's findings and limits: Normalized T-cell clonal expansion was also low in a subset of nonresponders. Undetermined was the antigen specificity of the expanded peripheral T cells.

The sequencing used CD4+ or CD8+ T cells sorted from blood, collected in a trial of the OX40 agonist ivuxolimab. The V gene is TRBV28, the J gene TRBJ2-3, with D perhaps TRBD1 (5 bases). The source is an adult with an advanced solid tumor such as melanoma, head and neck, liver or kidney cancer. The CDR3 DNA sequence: TGTGCCAGCAGTTTAGAAGCTGACAGTCGGAGCACAGATACGCAGTATTTT. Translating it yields CASSLEADSRSTDTQYF.